This T cell receptor (beta chain) was sequenced for a study of vaccination effects on CD4 cells after COVID-19. Across the study: After the second dose, samples were taken at median day 72.

Antigen-specific CD4+ T cells were expanded (with viral peptide pools) by the ViraFEST assay ahead of sequencing. Cells that had been cultured for roughly ten days were the source of isolated CD4+ T cells. BNT162b2 vaccine or mRNA-1273 vaccine was given to participants in two doses. The protocol was immunoSEQ multiplex PCR, while the TCRdb copy is restricted to in-frame clones and leaves out a portion. The table lists tens of thousands of clones, about 70% of them singletons. As concerns this clone: The antigen remains unidentified.

The CDR3 runs to 14 residues. V lost 1 base and J lost 14, with 20 bases in between. Per the germline V gene, CDR1 is SGHRS and CDR2 is YFSETQ. Material: CD4+ T cells from PBMCs cultured with HCoV-229E spike peptides, obtained after COVID-19 vaccination. The J gene is TRBJ2-3, the V gene TRBV5-1, with a tentative D call TRBD2 (6 bases). This sequence was found in a human donor who received a COVID-19 vaccine. CDR3 in DNA: TGCGCCAGCAGCTTGTCCCGGGACTCTATCCGGGGGTATTTT. It encodes CASSLSRDSIRGYF.